This entry lists 19 T cell receptor beta chains sequenced from one sample in a study of blood T cell repertoires in COVID-19 (dated by TCRdb to the early 2020s). The method was the immunoSEQ multiplex PCR assay. Sourced from immuneACCESS, this table was stored by TCRdb with only in-frame sequences that have V and J called. A share of the clones is absent; for the studies checked, an unresolved V gene accounts for under half, and the remainder has no known explanation. In all, the sample holds around 56,000 clones, and approximately 81% of those were seen once. Under 30% of the sample lies in the top ten. Sequenced input: peripheral blood. These receptor sequences come from a woman over 75 with active or convalescent COVID-19.

The V and J genes are TRBV5-1 and TRBJ1-1, with TRBD1 matching 7 bases. The CDR3 runs to 11 residues. Germline V gene lookup returns CDR1 SGHRS and CDR2 YFSETQ. V lost 0 bases, J lost 12 bases, and 2 bases stayed unmatched. CDR3 coding DNA: TGCGCCAGCAGCTTGGGGACAGGAACTTTCTTT. Protein product: CASSLGTGTFF.

A single count supports this clone. The chain employs TRBV14 and TRBJ2-1; D perhaps matches TRBD1 (7 bases). The germline V gene has CDR1 SGHDN and CDR2 FVKESK. The CDR3 is 14 amino acids. V was shortened by 5 bases and J by 6 bases, with 14 bases between the two germline ends. The CDR3 loop is CASSAGGRPNEQFF. The CDR3 DNA follows: TGTGCCAGCAGCGCAGGGGGGCGCCCCAATGAGCAGTTCTTC.

The chain carries TRBV2 and TRBJ2-7, with TRBD1 matching over 9 bases. CDR1 SNHLY and CDR2 FYNNEI come from the germline V gene. The CDR3 spans 14 residues. Losses at the gene ends were 4 bases for V and 6 bases for J; bases not matched to a gene: 7. The CDR3 is CASSGAGTGSEQYF. The CDR3, as DNA: TGTGCCAGCAGTGGAGCCGGGACAGGGAGCGAGCAGTACTTC.

The chain links TRBV28 to TRBJ1-1; D gene ambiguous. Per germline, CDR1 MDHEN and CDR2 SYDVKM. Trimming left V 6 bases short and J 6 bases short, with 14 bases between. CDR3 size: 13 residues. The CDR3 DNA reads TGTGCCAGCAGAGAACAGACCTACCCTGAAGCTTTCTTT. It specifies CASREQTYPEAFF. The complete variable domain, with remaining parts taken from reference TRBV28 and TRBJ1-1, reads DVKVTQSSRYLVKRTGEKVFLECVQDMDHENMFWYRQDPGLGLRLIYFSYDVKMKEKGDIPEGYSVSREKKERFSLILESASTNQTSMYLCASREQTYPEAFFGQGTRLTVV.

J is TRBJ1-1 and V is TRBV12-3 or TRBV12-4; 7 bases agree with TRBD1. V lost 1 base to trimming and J lost 6 bases; unmatched junction nucleotides: 2. The CDR3 runs to 13 residues. CDR3 sequence (DNA): TGTGCCAGCAGTTTAGGGCAGGGGGCTGAAGCTTTCTTT. Translating gives CASSLGQGAEAFF.

By share of the sample, this clone is medium-sized. The rearrangement joins TRBV27 to TRBJ1-2; D is possibly TRBD1 (5 bases). CDR3 size: 14 residues. CDR1 is MNHEY, CDR2 SMNVEV, per germline (reference sequence). Deletions cut 0 bases from V and 6 bases from J, with 11 bases between. The CDR3 DNA reads as TGTGCCAGCAGTTTATCTATTTCAGGGAATGGCTACACCTTC. It encodes CASSLSISGNGYTF.

This clone was counted a single time. The chain is built from TRBV5-4 and TRBJ2-7; D is possibly TRBD2 (5 bases). Trimming removed 5 bases from V and 2 bases from J, with 14 bases in between. Germline assignment: CDR1 SGHNT and CDR2 YYREEE (reference sequence). This CDR3 has 14 amino acids. DNA of the CDR3: TGTGCCAGCAGTCGAGAAGCGGACCCCTACGAGCAGTACTTC. It translates to CASSREADPYEQYF.

This clone has just a few counts. The rearrangement uses TRBV18 and TRBJ2-3; no clear D gene. Germline V CDR1 and CDR2: KGHSH, LQKENI. The CDR3 contains 13 residues. Trimming took off 4 bases at V and 5 bases at J, with 10 bases between the two ends. The CDR3 bases are TGTGCCAGCTCACGAGTTAGAGGAGATACGCAGTATTTT. This sequence encodes CASSRVRGDTQYF.

The gene calls are TRBV6-2 or TRBV6-3 and TRBJ1-2, with TRBD1 as a possible D gene (6 bases). CDR1 is MNHEY and CDR2 is SVGEGT in the germline V gene. The CDR3 runs to 16 residues. Between the trimmed V and J ends, which lost 6 bases and 4 bases, there was a span of 21 bases. CDR3: CASSLRGPSTIYGYTF. The CDR3 nucleotides read TGTGCCAGCAGCCTCAGGGGCCCCTCGACTATCTATGGCTACACCTTC.

Of note for this clone: Other DNA sequences in this specimen translate into the identical CDR3. The chain joins TRBV4-3 to TRBJ2-1, with 8 bases identical to TRBD2. The CDR3 is made up of 12 amino acids. With V trimmed by 0 bases and J by 13 bases, 2 bases remained unmatched. In germline, CDR1 is LGHNA, CDR2 YSLEER. The CDR3 region has the DNA TGCGCCAGCAGCCAAGACGGGAGGGACCAGTTCTTC. It codes for CASSQDGRDQFF.

The chain joins TRBV7-9 to TRBJ1-6, with 9 nucleotides matching TRBD1. The V segment lost 6 bases and the J segment 8 bases; nucleotides outside the gene matches: 8. Germline lookup yields CDR1 SEHNR and CDR2 FQNEAQ (reference sequence). This CDR3 has 15 residues. DNA of the CDR3: TGTGCCAGCAGTGACGCGGGGACAGGGCATTCACCCCTCCACTTT. It specifies CASSDAGTGHSPLHF.

The chain joins TRBV24-1 to TRBJ2-3; a possible D gene is TRBD2 (6 bases). The germline V and J ends were trimmed by 5 bases and 1 base, with 15 bases remaining between them. The V gene's germline CDR1 is KGHDR and CDR2 SFDVKD. This CDR3 comprises 16 residues. The CDR3 reads CATSGGVRSGTDTQYF. In DNA form, the CDR3 reads TGTGCCACCAGTGGGGGGGTGAGGAGCGGCACAGATACGCAGTATTTT.

V gene TRBV6-5 combines with J gene TRBJ2-4, with a tentative D call TRBD2 (5 bases). The CDR3 sequence is 14 residues long. V dropped 6 bases and J dropped 2 bases, with 11 bases sitting between them. Germline loops: CDR1 MNHEY, CDR2 SVGAGI. CDR3 in DNA: TGTGCCAGCAGCCGTACTAGGACCAAAAACATTCAGTACTTC. Its protein product is CASSRTRTKNIQYF.

This clone has more than one count but fewer than ten. J is TRBJ1-2 and V is TRBV3-1 (or the pseudogene TRBV3-2); 7 bases are a match to TRBD1. This CDR3 has 11 amino acids. Germline trimming cut 3 bases from V and 14 bases from J; bases unmatched to any gene: 6. Per germline, CDR1 LGHDT and CDR2 YNNKEL (reference sequence). This CDR3 reads CASSHRTGGTF. The CDR3 coding sequence is TGTGCCAGCAGCCACCGGACAGGCGGAACCTTC.

The genes are TRBV6-6 and TRBJ2-7; a weak D match, TRBD1 (6 bases). Trimming left V 4 bases short and J 12 bases short, with 16 bases between. This CDR3 has 12 amino acids. Germline V CDR1 and CDR2: MNHNY, SVGAGI (reference sequence). The CDR3 sequence is CASSLTGFWLYF. Here the CDR3 DNA reads TGTGCCAGCAGTTTGACAGGTTTCTGGCTGTACTTC.

The chain recombines TRBV3-1 (or the pseudogene TRBV3-2) with TRBJ1-1; D remains ambiguous. Germline lookup yields CDR1 LGHDT and CDR2 YNNKEL (reference sequence). This CDR3 comprises 16 residues. The V end was cut by 1 base, the J end by 0 bases, with 12 bases between. For the CDR3, the DNA is TGTGCCAGCAGCCAAGGAGTAACCCTTATGAACACTGAAGCTTTCTTT. Residues: CASSQGVTLMNTEAFF.

The chain uses TRBV19 and TRBJ2-7; the match to TRBD1 covers 10 bases. Per the germline V gene, CDR1 is LNHDA and CDR2 is SQIVND (reference sequence). V was clipped by 10 bases and J by 3 bases; unmatched bases: 6. The CDR3 runs 13 residues. In DNA, the CDR3 is TGTGCCACTGAGGGACAGGGGAACTACGAGCAGTACTTC. It encodes CATEGQGNYEQYF.

This clone was detected only once. The CDR3 DNA sequence: TGTGCCAGCAGTTTACTGACAGGGACCAACGAGCAGTACTTC. Protein: CASSLLTGTNEQYF. V usage is TRBV28 and J usage is TRBJ2-7, with 7 bases aligning to TRBD1. The CDR3 runs 14 residues. CDR1 MDHEN and CDR2 SYDVKM come from the germline V gene. V gave up 2 bases and J gave up 5 bases; unmatched junction bases: 6.

V gene TRBV11-2 combines with J gene TRBJ2-2, with 13 nucleotides matching TRBD2. Trimming at V came to 5 bases and at J to 0 bases, leaving 9 bases not matched to a gene. CDR1 and CDR2 (germline): SGHAT, FQNNGV. CDR3 length equals 19 residues. Written as DNA, the CDR3 is TGTGCCAGCAGCCTCCGCCAGACTAGCGGGGGGTCGAACACCGGGGAGCTGTTTTTT. Its translation: CASSLRQTSGGSNTGELFF.